Listed below are T cell receptor beta chains from one sample, sequenced in a study of OX40 agonist ivuxolimab in advanced cancers. TCRdb's table, derived via immunoSEQ multiplex PCR, lists solely in-frame clones and lacks some. The sample carries roughly 71,000 clones, 88% recorded once. Source: CD4+ or CD8+ T cells sorted from blood, taken in a trial of the OX40 agonist ivuxolimab. The receptors originated from an adult with an advanced solid tumor such as melanoma, head and neck, liver or kidney cancer. The CDR3 runs from the conserved cysteine through the conserved F or W. The D gene is left open where the match is weak. Clone size is not always given. Where it is, it says once, few, many or a class for expanded clones.

cdr3_nt cdr3_aa d_call j_call v_call clone_size
TGTGCCAGCAGTGAAAGGGGGACAGGGGTTGGCTACACCTTC CASSERGTGVGYTF TRBD1 TRBJ1-2 TRBV6-1 -
TGTGCCAGCAGTTACCTAGCGGGGAGGAATGAGCAGTTCTTC CASSYLAGRNEQFF TRBD2 TRBJ2-1 TRBV6-6 -
TGTGCCAGCAGTGTGGTTCCGGGACACATGAACACTGAAGCTTTCTTT CASSVVPGHMNTEAFF - TRBJ1-1 TRBV6-1 -
TGTGCCAGCAGCTTCTCAGGAATTATTGGAGAGACCCAGTACTTC CASSFSGIIGETQYF - TRBJ2-5 TRBV7-3 -
TGTGCCAGTTCTTTCCGACCTAGCACAGATACGCAGTATTTT CASSFRPSTDTQYF - TRBJ2-3 TRBV19 -
TGTGCCAGCAGCTCCCCCGGGGGACCCTACAATGAGCAGTTCTTC CASSSPGGPYNEQFF - TRBJ2-1 TRBV7-9 -
TGTGCCAGCAGTCGACAGGGGAGGGGCCTTTCGGCTTTCTTT CASSRQGRGLSAFF TRBD1 TRBJ1-1 TRBV6-5 -
TGTGCCAGCAGGATTCCGGGGGCCAACGTCCTGACTTTC CASRIPGANVLTF - TRBJ2-6 TRBV28 -
TGTGCCAGCAGCTTAAATACAGGAGGGCTAGGGGCAGATACGCAGTATTTT CASSLNTGGLGADTQYF - TRBJ2-3 TRBV7-3 -
TGTGCCAGCAGCGTACGACCGAATTTGAATTCACCCCTCCACTTT CASSVRPNLNSPLHF - TRBJ1-6 TRBV9 -
TGTGCCGGTCGTGGGTATGAGACCCAGTACTTC CAGRGYETQYF - TRBJ2-5 TRBV2 -
TGTGCCAGCCGGGACAGAAGCCAAGAGACCCAGTACTTC CASRDRSQETQYF TRBD1 TRBJ2-5 TRBV6-6 -
TGTGCCAGTAGTAGGGCGGGACCTTACGAGCAGTACTTC CASSRAGPYEQYF - TRBJ2-7 TRBV19 -
TGTGCCAGCTCCGAGGTAGATACGCAGTATTTT CASSEVDTQYF - TRBJ2-3 TRBV2 -
TGTGCCAGCAGCCTTAGGGGTTATAATAATGAAAAACTGTTTTTT CASSLRGYNNEKLFF - TRBJ1-4 TRBV11-2 -
TGTGCCAGCAGCTTGAATCCCCCGAGTTCACCCCTCCACTTT CASSLNPPSSPLHF - TRBJ1-6 TRBV11-2 -
TGTGCCAGCAGCTTAGGGGACAGTTTGAACACTGAAGCTTTCTTT CASSLGDSLNTEAFF TRBD1 TRBJ1-1 TRBV7-3 once
TGCGCCAGCAGCTGGGGTGAGGGGCTGTCACCCCTCCACTTT CASSWGEGLSPLHF - TRBJ1-6 TRBV5-1 -
TGTGCCAGCAGCTTACGCCCAACAGGCGAGCAGTTCTTC CASSLRPTGEQFF - TRBJ2-1 TRBV7-3 -
TGTGCCAGCAGCTTAGTAGGACTAGCGGGGGCCCCCTCCTACAATGAGCAGTTCTTC CASSLVGLAGAPSYNEQFF TRBD2 TRBJ2-1 TRBV7-2 -
TGTGCCAGCAGTTACGGCAGCCAGAGTGAAAAACTGTTTTTT CASSYGSQSEKLFF - TRBJ1-4 TRBV6-6 -
TGTGCCAGAGGGGGGACCTCCTCCTACGAGCAGTACTTC CARGGTSSYEQYF - TRBJ2-7 TRBV2 -
TGTGCCAGCAGGCCGGAAGGTGGTTCGTACGAGCAGTACTTC CASRPEGGSYEQYF - TRBJ2-7 TRBV6-6 -
TGTGCCAGCAGCCCTGAGGGAGGGGGCGAGCAGTACTTC CASSPEGGGEQYF - TRBJ2-7 TRBV7-8 -
TGTGCCAGCAGTTTAATCGGCAGGGCACCCTATGGCTACACCTTC CASSLIGRAPYGYTF - TRBJ1-2 TRBV27 -
TGTGCCAGCAGTGAGAACCATTTTAACTATGGCTACACCTTC CASSENHFNYGYTF - TRBJ1-2 TRBV6-1 few
TGTGCCAGCAGCGTAGCAACTAGCGGGACGCTCGACAATGAGCAGTTCTTC CASSVATSGTLDNEQFF TRBD2 TRBJ2-1 TRBV9 -
TGTGCCAGCAGCCGTCTAGGTGGACTAGCGGGGGCCACAGATACGCAGTATTTT CASSRLGGLAGATDTQYF TRBD2 TRBJ2-3 TRBV11-1 -
TGTGCCAGCTCATCGGGCCGGGGGACAGATACGCAGTATTTT CASSSGRGTDTQYF - TRBJ2-3 TRBV27 -
TGTGCCAGCAGCGGATGGACAGATGAGACCCAGTACTTC CASSGWTDETQYF - TRBJ2-5 TRBV7-2 -
TGTGCCAGCAGTTTGGGCTTGGCCAAAAACATTCAGTACTTC CASSLGLAKNIQYF - TRBJ2-4 TRBV28 -
TGTGCCAGCAGTGCCACAGGGTCCCCCGCGAGAGGCTACACCTTC CASSATGSPARGYTF - TRBJ1-2 TRBV6-1 -
TGTGCCAGCAGCGTTTCTAGGAACACTGAAGCTTTCTTT CASSVSRNTEAFF - TRBJ1-1 TRBV9 -